This TCR beta chain is from a study of PD-L1 blockade in urothelial cancer. Background on the study: Males with bladder-origin urothelial cancer constituted about 90% of the roughly 30 patients. Patients arrived having already received 0 to 3 prior chemotherapy regimens. Blood underwent analysis 3 weeks (second dose) and 6 weeks after treatment began. A median of about 130,000 T cells was found in the blood samples.

TCRdb's copy holds only in-frame clones and misses some; the assay was immunoSEQ multiplex PCR. This table has 90,000 to 130,000 clones, around 90% appearing once. Sample time point: peripheral blood 6 weeks after treatment start. The V and J ends lost 5 bases and 5 bases, in that order; junction bases with no gene match: 5. The germline V gene encodes CDR1 SGHRS and CDR2 YFSETQ. This CDR3 spans 14 amino acids. The chain has TRBV5-1 and TRBJ2-3, with 10 bases identical to TRBD2. This specimen was PBMCs, taken around atezolizumab (anti-PD-L1) treatment. The TCR sequence derives from a man aged 55 to 70 with urothelial cancer. The CDR3, as DNA: TGCGCCAGCAGAATAGCGGGAGGTGGAGATACGCAGTATTTT. It encodes CASRIAGGGDTQYF.